The clone carrying this T cell receptor (beta chain) showed up many times. The antigen is undetermined. This sample is part of a study of CD8 T cells in ankylosing spondylitis. TCRdb recomputed calls from the 5' RACE reads with MiXCR, one row per CDR3 protein. The sample has some 130,000 distinct CDR3 sequences; 11% are singletons. The V gene's germline CDR1 is LGHNT and CDR2 FRNRAP. The trim removed 6 bases at V and 0 bases at J, leaving 10 bases unmatched. The CDR3 spans 16 residues. Whole-study findings and limits: Peripheral blood samples showed relatively rare disease-linked clones, and these clones were CD8+.

The chain joins TRBV12-5 to TRBJ1-1; 7 nucleotides align to TRBD1. The source material was blood, either unsorted or a sorted T cell fraction (not recorded which). This TCR was sampled from a female donor with ankylosing spondylitis or in good health (not recorded which). This CDR3 is CASGMRTGTVNTEAFF. In nucleotides, the CDR3 is TGTGCTAGTGGGATGAGAACCGGGACAGTGAACACTGAAGCTTTCTTT.